A single sample gave rise to the 12 T cell receptor beta chains below, sequenced in a study of control samples from healthy donors and cancer patients. Assay used: immunoSEQ multiplex PCR; TCRdb lists only in-frame clones, some missing. The repertoire holds almost 90,000 clones, with roughly 86% as singletons. Sample: blood. All receptors derive from a man younger than 40 in good health.

This chain connects TRBV27 to TRBJ1-2; a possible D gene is TRBD1 (5 bases). In germline, CDR1 is MNHEY, CDR2 SMNVEV (reference sequence). V was trimmed by 6 bases and J by 5 bases, leaving 19 bases between them. The CDR3 sequence is 15 residues long. The CDR3 sequence is CASRPGTISLYGYTF. CDR3 sequence (DNA): TGTGCCAGCAGGCCCGGGACGATCTCTCTATATGGCTACACCTTC.

The chain is built from TRBV19 and TRBJ1-5; D possibly corresponds to TRBD1 (5 bases). The CDR3 length is 14 residues. Germline loops: CDR1 LNHDA, CDR2 SQIVND (reference sequence). V lost 3 bases to trimming and J lost 6 bases, with 12 bases between them. The CDR3 spells CASSMPGTRQPQHF. In nucleotides, the CDR3 is TGTGCCAGTAGTATGCCGGGGACCCGTCAGCCCCAGCATTTT.

The CDR3 is CAWATGVLKSNQPQHF. The CDR3 nucleotides read TGCGCCTGGGCCACAGGGGTATTGAAAAGCAATCAGCCCCAGCATTTT. V and J are TRBV23-1 and TRBJ1-5; 7 bases align to TRBD1. TRBV23-1 is treated as an ORF (open reading frame) with a function not yet certain. V was clipped by 11 bases and J by 1 base; unmatched bases: 14. This CDR3 spans 16 amino acids.

This chain uses TRBV7-9 with TRBJ2-6; D possibly matches TRBD1 or TRBD2 (5 bases each). This CDR3 has 16 amino acids. Germline V lookup: CDR1 SEHNR, CDR2 FQNEAQ (reference sequence). V lost 0 bases and J 0 bases, leaving 6 bases between the germline ends. The CDR3 spells CASSLAGDSGANVLTF. In DNA, the CDR3 is TGTGCCAGCAGCTTAGCGGGGGACTCTGGGGCCAACGTCCTGACTTTC.

V gene TRBV30 combines with J gene TRBJ2-2, with a tentative D call TRBD1 (6 bases). V lost 5 bases, J lost 3 bases, and 10 bases lay in between. The CDR3 consists of 13 residues. Germline V gene sequence: CDR1 GTSNPN, CDR2 SVGIG (reference sequence). CDR3 sequence reads: CAWEAGDTGELFF. The CDR3 DNA is TGTGCCTGGGAAGCAGGGGACACCGGGGAGCTGTTTTTT.

The count of this clone is one. The chain carries TRBV7-9 and TRBJ2-1; 7 nucleotides line up with TRBD1. The CDR3 runs 14 residues. Per the germline V gene, CDR1 is SEHNR and CDR2 is FQNEAQ (reference sequence). V shed 5 bases and J 7 bases; nucleotides not matched to a gene: 8. The CDR3, as DNA: TGTGCCAGCAGCGTAGACAGGGTCGAGAATGAGCAGTTCTTC. Translation gives CASSVDRVENEQFF.

The V call is TRBV5-1, the J call TRBJ2-7; 7 bases agree with TRBD2. The J segment lost 1 base and the V segment lost 8 bases, leaving 3 bases of the junction unmatched. Germline V CDR1 and CDR2: SGHRS, YFSETQ. The CDR3 length is 12 residues. The CDR3 nucleotides are TGCGCCAGTAGAGCGGGGTCCTACGAGCAGTACTTC. Its protein product is CASRAGSYEQYF. Filled out from reference TRBV5-1 and TRBJ2-7, the complete variable domain reads KAGVTQTPRYLIKTRGQQVTLSCSPISGHRSVSWYQQTPGQGLQFLFEYFSETQRNKGNFPGRFSGRQFSNSRSEMNVSTLELGDSALYLCASRAGSYEQYFGPGTRLTVT.

The V call is TRBV13, the J call TRBJ1-6; TRBD1 agrees at 7 bases. V was clipped by 4 bases and J by 9 bases; unmatched bases: 9. The CDR3 spans 15 residues. Germline CDR1 is PRHDT and CDR2 is FYEKMQ (reference sequence). CDR3 in amino acids: CASSSGGLDRSPLHF. The CDR3 region has the DNA TGTGCCAGCAGCTCAGGGGGGCTAGATCGTTCACCCCTCCACTTT.

This clone was detected only a few times. The rearrangement links TRBV6-6 to TRBJ1-2; no firm D call. CDR1 and CDR2 (germline): MNHNY, SVGAGI (reference sequence). Trimming cost V 6 bases and J 7 bases, with 18 bases left between them. The CDR3 is 14 residues long. In nucleotides, the CDR3 is TGTGCCAGCAGGCTAACAGAAGCCTGGGGTGGCTACACCTTC. It encodes CASRLTEAWGGYTF.

The chain couples TRBV28 to TRBJ2-7; no clear D gene. Trimming took off 4 bases at V and 7 bases at J, with 8 bases between the two ends. CDR3 size: 11 residues. CDR1 MDHEN and CDR2 SYDVKM come from the germline V gene. The CDR3 is CASSSVREQYF. CDR3 sequence (DNA): TGTGCCAGCAGTTCAGTTAGGGAGCAGTACTTC. The entire variable domain, with the rest obtained from reference TRBV28 and TRBJ2-7, is as follows: DVKVTQSSRYLVKRTGEKVFLECVQDMDHENMFWYRQDPGLGLRLIYFSYDVKMKEKGDIPEGYSVSREKKERFSLILESASTNQTSMYLCASSSVREQYFGPGTRLTVT.

The chain employs TRBV5-5 and TRBJ1-2; D may be TRBD1 (6 bases). The germline V gene has CDR1 SGHKS and CDR2 YYEKEE (reference sequence). This CDR3 region has 15 residues. The V end lost 0 bases, the J end lost 6 bases, and 15 bases lay between the germline ends. CDR3 coding DNA: TGTGCCAGCAGCTTGGGGCAGGGGAGGGAGAATGGCTACACCTTC. As protein: CASSLGQGRENGYTF.

This chain connects TRBV30 to TRBJ2-3; 7 nucleotides agree with TRBD2. J gave up 2 bases and V 2 bases, and 10 bases lay outside the gene matches. CDR1 is GTSNPN and CDR2 is SVGIG in the germline V gene (reference sequence). This CDR3 comprises 16 residues. The CDR3 DNA sequence: TGTGCCTGGAGTCCTTTCTCGGGGGGTGCCACAGATACGCAGTATTTT. The encoded protein is CAWSPFSGGATDTQYF.